This is a list of T cell receptor beta chains from one sample in a study of yellow fever vaccine responses in identical twins. TCRdb called the RT-PCR reads again in MiXCR, with one record for every CDR3 protein. The sample contains approximately 32,000 distinct CDR3 sequences, about 63% of which appear only once. The sequences come from T cells from blood (PBMCs), unsorted or a sorted subset (not recorded which), collected before or after yellow fever vaccination (not recorded which). The receptor source for this set is a woman between 18 and 29 years old who received the yellow fever vaccine. Both conserved end residues are part of each CDR3. A D gene is named only where the DNA matches it firmly. Not all rows give a size; the values are once, few, many and, for expanded clones, a class.

d_call clone_size j_call v_call cdr3_aa cdr3_nt
- - TRBJ2-2 TRBV11-1 CASSLAGGANTGELFF TGTGCCAGCAGCTTAGCAGGCGGGGCGAACACCGGGGAGCTGTTTTTT
TRBD1 - TRBJ1-2 TRBV29-1 CSVESGQGGYGYTF TGCAGCGTTGAATCGGGACAGGGTGGCTATGGCTACACCTTC
- - TRBJ1-1 TRBV6-2/TRBV6-3 CASILVENTEAFF TGTGCCAGCATCTTGGTGGAGAACACTGAAGCTTTCTTT
- once TRBJ1-2 TRBV3-1 CASSKGVVGNGYTF TGTGCCAGCAGCAAAGGGGTCGTGGGGAATGGCTACACCTTC
- - TRBJ2-3 TRBV11-2 CASSLFDTQYF TGTGCCAGCAGCTTATTCGATACGCAGTATTTT
TRBD1 medium-sized TRBJ2-1 TRBV11-1 CASSAETGVPYNEQFF TGTGCCAGCAGCGCCGAGACAGGGGTACCCTACAATGAGCAGTTCTTC
- - TRBJ2-7 TRBV7-9 CASSPPPGPNNVYEQYF TGTGCCAGCAGCCCCCCCCCGGGGCCAAACAATGTCTACGAGCAGTACTTC
- - TRBJ2-6 TRBV11-2 CASSRSSGANVLTF TGTGCCAGCAGCCGTAGCTCTGGGGCCAACGTCCTGACTTTC
TRBD2 few TRBJ2-1 TRBV13 CASSAGGAPHLSQFF TGTGCCAGCAGCGCCGGGGGGGCCCCCCATTTATCCCAGTTCTTC
- - TRBJ1-4 TRBV5-1 CASSLSATNEKLFF TGCGCCAGCAGCTTGTCTGCAACTAATGAAAAACTGTTTTTT
TRBD1 - TRBJ1-5 TRBV14 CASSHDHLTGGNQPQHF TGTGCCAGCAGCCATGATCATCTCACAGGGGGCAATCAGCCCCAGCATTTT
TRBD2 - TRBJ2-5 TRBV18 CASSPTGGARETQYF TGTGCCAGCTCACCGACGGGGGGGGCGAGAGAGACCCAGTACTTC
- few TRBJ2-3 TRBV27 CASSLVQGRDTQYF TGTGCCAGCAGTTTAGTTCAGGGGAGGGATACGCAGTATTTT
TRBD2 few TRBJ2-1 TRBV2 CASSLTSGDYNEQFF TGTGCCAGCAGCCTAACTAGCGGCGATTACAATGAGCAGTTCTTC
- few TRBJ1-1 TRBV2 CASTVSFMNTEAFF TGTGCCAGCACCGTTTCGTTTATGAACACTGAAGCTTTCTTT
TRBD1 - TRBJ1-5 TRBV29-1 CSVGQGGQPQHF TGCAGCGTTGGACAGGGCGGTCAGCCCCAGCATTTT
- few TRBJ2-1 TRBV11-3 CASSPPVGYEQFF TGTGCCAGCAGCCCGCCGGTGGGCTATGAGCAGTTCTTC
- few TRBJ2-1 TRBV19 CASSSIYEQFF TGTGCCAGTAGTAGCATCTATGAGCAGTTCTTC
TRBD2 few TRBJ2-2 TRBV11-3 CASSLPGGSGELFF TGTGCCAGCAGCTTGCCGGGAGGTTCCGGGGAGCTGTTTTTT
TRBD2 - TRBJ2-1 TRBV6-4 CASSDLLLAGGRNEQFF TGTGCCAGCAGCGACCTACTGCTAGCGGGAGGGAGGAATGAGCAGTTCTTC